This TCR beta chain comes out of a study of T cell repertoires in aging, cancer and after chemotherapy. Study context: Repeat sampling of healthy donors over several months to years showed clear clonal overlap.

TRB rearrangements spanning V, D and J were amplified using mixed TRB-A/B primers. One entry per CDR3 protein, called by TCRdb with MiXCR from the multiplex PCR reads. The sample contains approximately 9,700 distinct CDR3 sequences, less than 30% of which appear only once. Peripheral blood genomic DNA, not sorted cells or RNA, was the template. From germline, CDR1 is SGHDT and CDR2 YYEEEE. Trimming left V 4 bases short and J 6 bases short, with 11 bases between. This CDR3 contains 13 residues. This clonotype came up a few times. This receptor was taken from a human donor in good health. The chain has TRBV5-6 and TRBJ1-5; perhaps TRBD1 as D (5 bases). Sequences were obtained from blood. Written as DNA, the CDR3 is TGTGCCAGCAGCCCGCGAAGGGGTCAGCCCCAGCATTTT. It translates to CASSPRRGQPQHF.